This T cell receptor beta chain was identified during a study of blood T cell repertoires in COVID-19. In the study overall: There were acute and convalescent COVID-19 samples, and they came from the United States, Italy and Spain. T cells, B-cell-depleted T cells, or PBMCs provided the cDNA or gDNA that served as material.

Per the original data handling: Reference gene primer amplification gave nucleated cell count estimates. Clones were read by immunoSEQ multiplex PCR, and TCRdb kept only the in-frame ones, dropping some. That table supplies the V and J calls and clone size; D and trimming were determined from the DNA. The sample contains fewer than 250,000 clones, around 87% of which appear only once. Sequenced sample: peripheral blood. This clonotype was obtained from a man aged 60-69 years with acute or convalescent COVID-19.

This chain's CDR3 is CASSIPGGAAKNIQYF. CDR3 DNA: TGTGCCAGTAGTATCCCAGGAGGAGCAGCCAAAAACATTCAGTACTTC. This chain connects TRBV19 to TRBJ2-4, with D tentatively TRBD2 (5 bases). V was clipped by 3 bases and J by 0 bases, with 12 bases between them. The CDR3 runs 16 residues. The germline V gene encodes CDR1 LNHDA and CDR2 SQIVND (reference sequence).